What follows are 22 T cell receptor beta chains derived from one specimen sequenced in a study of memory CD4+ T cells and cytomegalovirus serostatus. The sort gate was single viable CD3+CD4+CD8-CD45RO+ cells for memory CD4+ T cells. Here immunoSEQ multiplex PCR was the method, and the copy in TCRdb shows in-frame clones only, minus some. The sample comprises about 48,000 clones, around 78% of which are singletons, and approximately 0.78% rests with the top ten. Specimen: memory CD4+ T cells from blood. The receptors shown here come from an adult in good health and CMV-seronegative.

The chain links TRBV21-1 to TRBJ2-5; the D call of TRBD1 is as the table states it, not checked on the DNA. TRBV21-1 is given as a pseudogene. This CDR3 is built from 14 residues. CDR3 DNA: TGTGCCAGCAGCAGGGACAGGGGGGAAGAGACCCAGTACTTC. This sequence encodes CASSRDRGEETQYF.

This clone has only a few counts. The chain joins TRBV11-3 to TRBJ1-1; D unresolved. V lost 4 bases and J lost 1, with 7 bases in between. This CDR3 is 13 amino acids long. Germline values: CDR1 SGHNT, CDR2 YENEEA. CDR3 sequence reads: CASSYTENTEAFF. The CDR3 DNA reads as TGTGCCAGCAGCTATACAGAGAACACTGAAGCTTTCTTT.

The V call is TRBV20-1, the J call TRBJ1-2; D ambiguous. The CDR3 loop spans 11 amino acids. Germline V gene sequence: CDR1 DFQATT, CDR2 SNEGSKA (reference sequence). The V and J ends lost 1 base and 6 bases respectively, with 6 bases between them. CDR3 sequence (DNA): TGCAGTGCTAGAGGTCCTGATGGCTACACCTTC. This gives the protein CSARGPDGYTF.

V usage is TRBV11-3 and J usage is TRBJ1-1; no reliable D call. Trimming removed 1 base at V and 1 base at J, with 4 bases between. In germline, CDR1 is SGHNT, CDR2 YENEEA. The CDR3 is 13 residues long. The CDR3 loop is CASSLVPNTEAFF. DNA for the CDR3: TGTGCCAGCAGCTTAGTACCGAACACTGAAGCTTTCTTT.

The chain has TRBV20-1 and TRBJ1-1; D unclear. V dropped 6 bases and J dropped 4 bases, with 9 bases sitting between them. The CDR3 contains 11 residues. CDR1 DFQATT and CDR2 SNEGSKA come from the germline V gene (reference sequence). CDR3 protein: CSATDFTEAFF. In DNA, the CDR3 is TGCAGTGCAACAGATTTCACTGAAGCTTTCTTT.

The rearrangement uses TRBV2 and TRBJ1-2; TRBD1 matches 7 bases. CDR3 size: 15 residues. The germline CDR1 and CDR2 sequences are SNHLY and FYNNEI. Trimming at V came to 5 bases and at J to 8 bases, leaving 14 bases not matched to a gene. This CDR3 is CASSSRPDRAGGYTF. CDR3 DNA: TGTGCCAGCAGTTCCCGACCTGACAGGGCCGGGGGCTACACCTTC.

This clone has just one count. The rearrangement joins TRBV11-2 to TRBJ2-1; 11 bases are a match to TRBD1. CDR1 and CDR2 (germline): SGHAT, FQNNGV. V was pared by 5 bases and J by 6 bases, with 6 bases of the junction left unmatched. The CDR3 length is 15 residues. DNA of the CDR3: TGTGCCAGCAGCACCGGGACAGGGGGTTCCAATGAGCAGTTCTTC. Amino acid sequence: CASSTGTGGSNEQFF.

The chain couples TRBV5-1 to TRBJ2-7, with 9 bases that match TRBD2. This CDR3 contains 17 residues. V lost 0 bases to trimming and J lost 1 base; unmatched junction nucleotides: 8. Germline CDR1 is SGHRS and CDR2 is YFSETQ. CDR3 protein: CASSLETSGGKSYEQYF. In DNA, the CDR3 is TGCGCCAGCAGCTTGGAGACTAGCGGAGGGAAATCCTACGAGCAGTACTTC.

The rearrangement uses TRBV28 and TRBJ2-1; no reliable D call. Germline CDR1 is MDHEN and CDR2 is SYDVKM. This CDR3 is 14 amino acids long. Between the trimmed V and J ends, which lost 10 bases and 0 bases, there was a span of 13 bases. CDR3: CATQRSHSYNEQFF. The DNA of the CDR3 is TGTGCCACGCAGAGGTCCCACTCCTACAATGAGCAGTTCTTC.

This chain uses TRBV7-9 with TRBJ2-2; D perhaps matches TRBD1 (6 bases). The CDR3 has 15 amino acids. Trimming cost V 5 bases and J 3 bases, with 13 bases left between them. CDR1 and CDR2 (germline): SEHNR, FQNEAQ (reference sequence). The CDR3 nucleotides read TGTGCCAGCAGCAAACAGGGATTCGACACCGGGGAGCTGTTTTTT. Protein product: CASSKQGFDTGELFF.

The rearrangement joins TRBV4-2 to TRBJ2-2, with TRBD2 matching over 7 bases. CDR3 size: 11 residues. Germline assignment: CDR1 LGHNA and CDR2 YNFKEQ. The ends lost 8 bases at V and 11 bases at J; junction bases unmatched: 5. This CDR3 reads CASRGEGELFF. The CDR3 region has the DNA TGTGCCAGCCGGGGGGAGGGAGAGCTGTTTTTT.

This clone has just one count. V usage is TRBV28 and J usage is TRBJ1-2, with D perhaps matching TRBD1 (6 bases). This CDR3 is built from 14 residues. Trimming shortened V by 7 bases and J by 5 bases, and 17 bases separated the two germline ends. The V gene's germline CDR1 is MDHEN and CDR2 SYDVKM. CDR3 sequence reads: CASTLRQASYGYTF. For the CDR3, the DNA is TGTGCCAGCACCCTTCGACAGGCCTCTTATGGCTACACCTTC.

The chain combines TRBV4-2 with TRBJ2-5; D remains ambiguous. The germline gives CDR1 LGHNA, CDR2 YNFKEQ. This CDR3 region has 14 residues. The V end was cut by 0 bases, the J end by 4 bases, with 9 bases between. The CDR3 region is CASSQDHTGETQYF. CDR3 DNA: TGTGCCAGCAGCCAAGATCATACGGGAGAGACCCAGTACTTC.

This clone was seen a few times. The chain links TRBV6-5 to TRBJ2-2, with D unresolved. With 6 bases removed from V and 7 bases from J, the gap between germline ends came to 12 bases. In germline, CDR1 is MNHEY, CDR2 SVGAGI. The CDR3 loop spans 13 amino acids. CDR3 amino acids: CASRPRTYGELFF. The CDR3 DNA is TGTGCCAGCAGACCGAGAACTTACGGGGAGCTGTTTTTT.

The V and J genes are TRBV9 and TRBJ2-3; a possible D gene is TRBD1 (6 bases). Germline CDR1 and CDR2: SGDLS and YYNGEE. Trimming took 3 bases from V and 2 from J, leaving 16 bases between them. This CDR3 has 16 residues. The DNA of the CDR3 is TGTGCCAGCAGCGGGCGGGCAGGGGTGCACACAGATACGCAGTATTTT. Translation: CASSGRAGVHTDTQYF.

This chain links TRBV9 with TRBJ2-1, with 14 bases identical to TRBD2. The V gene end was trimmed by 4 bases and the J gene end by 7 bases; junction bases not matched to a gene: 7. The CDR3 has 16 amino acids. Germline CDR1 and CDR2: SGDLS and YYNGEE. The CDR3 DNA reads as TGTGCCAGCAGCCCGACTAGCGGGAGGGCCGGAAATGAGCAGTTCTTC. Translated: CASSPTSGRAGNEQFF.

This rearrangement joins TRBV5-1 to TRBJ2-1; the match to TRBD1 covers 9 bases. There are 13 residues in the CDR3. From germline, CDR1 is SGHRS and CDR2 YFSETQ. The J segment lost 3 bases and the V segment lost 6 bases, leaving 1 base of the junction unmatched. The CDR3 is CASTGQGYNEQFF. In DNA form, the CDR3 reads TGCGCCAGCACGGGACAGGGCTACAATGAGCAGTTCTTC.

The rearrangement links TRBV13 to TRBJ2-5; no definite D call. The CDR3 has 16 residues. V lost 5 bases and J 1 base, leaving 17 bases between the germline ends. Germline V gives CDR1 PRHDT, CDR2 FYEKMQ (reference sequence). This chain's CDR3 is CASSIRAGSFQETQYF. CDR3 sequence (DNA): TGTGCCAGCAGCATAAGGGCCGGATCTTTCCAAGAGACCCAGTACTTC.

This clone qualifies as medium-sized. This chain connects TRBV11-3 to TRBJ1-6; the D is unclear. This CDR3 is built from 11 residues. Germline loops: CDR1 SGHNT, CDR2 YENEEA. The V end lost 5 bases, the J end lost 14 bases, and 10 bases lay between the germline ends. CDR3 coding DNA: TGTGCCAGCAGCCCCCGTTCGGCCCTCCACTTT. It translates to CASSPRSALHF.

The rearrangement joins TRBV29-1 to TRBJ2-1; 9 bases fit TRBD1. Trimming removed 5 bases from V and 5 bases from J; junction bases left unmatched: 7. The length of the CDR3 is 14 residues. CDR1 and CDR2 from the germline V gene are SQVTM and ANQGSEA. The CDR3 DNA reads TGCAGCGTTTCAAGGGACAGGGAGAACAATGAGCAGTTCTTC. This translates into CSVSRDRENNEQFF.

CDR3 protein: CASSFPGLAIYEQYF. CDR3 nucleotide sequence: TGTGCCAGCAGTTTCCCCGGACTAGCGATCTACGAGCAGTACTTC. V gene TRBV28 combines with J gene TRBJ2-7; 9 nucleotides align to TRBD2. Germline CDR1 MDHEN, CDR2 SYDVKM. The CDR3 consists of 15 residues. J gave up 3 bases and V 3 bases, and 6 bases lay outside the gene matches.

This clone came up a few times. V and J are TRBV12-5 and TRBJ2-7; either TRBD1 or TRBD2 may supply D (5 bases each). V was pared by 0 bases and J by 2 bases, with 14 bases between. The CDR3 contains 16 residues. The germline V gene has CDR1 LGHNT and CDR2 FRNRAP. The CDR3 nucleotides are TGTGCTAGTGGTTTGGTTTTAGGGGACGGTCCCTACGAGCAGTACTTC. Translating it yields CASGLVLGDGPYEQYF.